The next 3 T cell receptor beta chains were all read from a single sample in a study of OX40 agonist ivuxolimab in advanced cancers. The data were produced by immunoSEQ multiplex PCR, yet TCRdb's version contains in-frame clones alone and is incomplete. The repertoire holds about 88,000 clones, with roughly 84% as singletons. The starting material was CD4+ or CD8+ T cells sorted from blood, obtained in a trial of the OX40 agonist ivuxolimab. Receptor source: an adult with an advanced solid tumor such as melanoma, head and neck, liver or kidney cancer.

In DNA, the CDR3 is TGTGCTAGTGGTTTGTTAGGGGGTAACACTGAAGCTTTCTTT. Translation gives CASGLLGGNTEAFF. The V and J genes are TRBV12-5 and TRBJ1-1; perhaps TRBD1 as D (6 bases). The V gene lost 2 bases and the J gene lost 2 bases, with 9 bases spanning the gap. From germline, CDR1 is LGHNT and CDR2 FRNRAP. The CDR3 totals 14 residues.

The V call is TRBV6-5, the J call TRBJ1-1, with TRBD1 as a possible D gene (6 bases). CDR3 size: 14 residues. V gave up 10 bases and J gave up 8 bases, with 23 bases separating them. Germline CDR1 reads MNHEY; CDR2 reads SVGAGI. The CDR3 DNA sequence: TGTGCCACTCGAAGCTCCGGGACACCACCGGAAGCTTTCTTT. Translation: CATRSSGTPPEAFF.

The genes are TRBV7-2 and TRBJ2-2, with D unresolved. Trimming pared 3 bases from V and 3 bases from J, leaving 14 bases between. The V gene's germline CDR1 is SGHTA and CDR2 FQGNSA. This CDR3 region has 16 residues. Here the CDR3 DNA reads TGTGCCAGCAGCTTCATCGGGCTAGAGCACACCGGGGAGCTGTTTTTT. It codes for CASSFIGLEHTGELFF.